What follows are 26 T cell receptor beta chains derived from one specimen sequenced in a study of blood T cell repertoires in COVID-19. Repertoires were generated with immunoSEQ multiplex PCR, while TCRdb's copy carries only in-frame clones and drops some. This repertoire shows 45,000 to 65,000 clones, roughly 87% found once; its top ten account for about 9.5%. Source material: peripheral blood. The source of these receptors is a human donor with acute or convalescent COVID-19. The donor label of this sample is uncertain.

V gene TRBV5-1 combines with J gene TRBJ2-1; 11 bases are shared with TRBD2. The germline V gene encodes CDR1 SGHRS and CDR2 YFSETQ. This CDR3 region has 15 residues. V shed 6 bases, J shed 7 bases, and the junction held 9 bases outside the gene matches. CDR3 amino acids: CASILLAGAVNEQFF. The CDR3 DNA is TGCGCCAGCATTCTACTAGCGGGAGCGGTAAATGAGCAGTTCTTC.

The chain has TRBV21-1 and TRBJ1-5; the table gives TRBD1 as D, unverified against the DNA. TRBV21-1 is described as a pseudogene. CDR3 length: 19 amino acids. The CDR3 sequence is CASSPWARQSKGLDQPQHF. The CDR3 coding sequence is TGTGCCAGCAGCCCATGGGCACGACAGAGCAAAGGGTTAGATCAGCCCCAGCATTTT.

The genes are TRBV3-1 (or the pseudogene TRBV3-2) and TRBJ2-3; D gene unclear. The V end was cut by 0 bases, the J end by 10 bases, with 8 bases between. The CDR3 totals 12 residues. From germline, CDR1 is LGHDT and CDR2 YNNKEL (reference sequence). CDR3 bases: TGTGCCAGCAGCCAAGACCCAGAGGCGCAGTATTTT. Protein sequence: CASSQDPEAQYF.

The chain carries TRBV18 and TRBJ2-1, with a weak D call TRBD1 (7 bases). V shed 5 bases and J shed 4 bases, with 18 bases lying between them. Germline V lookup: CDR1 KGHSH, CDR2 LQKENI. The CDR3 covers 16 residues. The CDR3: CASSGGGTAQYNEQFF. CDR3 sequence (DNA): TGTGCCAGCTCAGGCGGCGGGACAGCCCAATACAATGAGCAGTTCTTC.

This rearrangement joins TRBV7-9 to TRBJ1-6, with a possible D match to TRBD1 (6 bases). V was shortened by 3 bases and J by 10 bases, with 16 bases between the two germline ends. This CDR3 region has 15 residues. Germline V gene lookup returns CDR1 SEHNR and CDR2 FQNEAQ (reference sequence). CDR3: CASSLGGGGASPLHF. CDR3 sequence (DNA): TGTGCCAGCAGCTTGGGGGGCGGGGGCGCCTCACCCCTCCACTTT.

The chain is built from TRBV11-3 and TRBJ2-3; the D gene is possibly TRBD2 (5 bases). The V gene's germline CDR1 is SGHNT and CDR2 YENEEA. V was pared by 5 bases and J by 0 bases, with 15 bases between. This CDR3 is built from 16 residues. The CDR3 coding sequence is TGTGCCAGCAGCCATGGGAGTCAAATTAGCACAGATACGCAGTATTTT. Protein product: CASSHGSQISTDTQYF.

The V gene is TRBV10-3, the J gene TRBJ1-4, with 7 nucleotides matching TRBD1. With 6 bases clipped from V and 4 bases from J, the junction kept 8 bases outside the gene matches. Per germline, CDR1 ENHRY and CDR2 SYGVKD. The CDR3 has 15 amino acids. CDR3 region: CAIRASGTDNEKLFF. DNA for the CDR3: TGTGCCATCAGGGCCTCCGGGACAGATAATGAAAAACTGTTTTTT.

The chain carries TRBV27 and TRBJ1-2, with 8 bases lining up with TRBD1. The CDR3 extends over 16 amino acids. V shed 5 bases, J shed 7 bases, and the junction held 15 bases outside the gene matches. Germline V gene data show CDR1 as MNHEY and CDR2 as SMNVEV (reference sequence). CDR3 protein: CASSGGAQGASGGYTF. CDR3 coding DNA: TGTGCCAGCAGTGGCGGGGCCCAGGGGGCGTCCGGTGGCTACACCTTC.

This chain joins TRBV24-1 and TRBJ2-1; 9 bases map to TRBD1. In germline, CDR1 is KGHDR, CDR2 SFDVKD. V was clipped by 9 bases and J by 7 bases; unmatched bases: 9. This CDR3 is 14 amino acids long. The CDR3 sequence: CATADRGEGNEQFF. The CDR3 region has the DNA TGTGCCACCGCGGACAGGGGTGAGGGTAATGAGCAGTTCTTC.

V gene TRBV19 combines with J gene TRBJ1-4; 7 bases fit TRBD1. CDR3 length: 13 residues. Losses at the gene ends were 4 bases for V and 8 bases for J; bases not matched to a gene: 4. From germline, CDR1 is LNHDA and CDR2 SQIVND (reference sequence). The CDR3 protein is CASSKGAAEKLFF. CDR3 bases: TGTGCCAGTAGTAAGGGGGCAGCGGAAAAACTGTTTTTT.

V and J are TRBV3-1 (or the pseudogene TRBV3-2) and TRBJ2-3; possibly TRBD2 for D (5 bases). This CDR3 region has 14 residues. Germline CDR1 reads LGHDT; CDR2 reads YNNKEL (reference sequence). V dropped 0 bases and J dropped 8 bases, with 12 bases sitting between them. The CDR3: CASSQDTVGVTQYF. CDR3 nucleotides: TGTGCCAGCAGCCAAGATACGGTGGGAGTTACGCAGTATTTT.

The rearrangement links TRBV13 to TRBJ2-3, with D tentatively TRBD1 (5 bases). Germline CDR1 and CDR2: PRHDT and FYEKMQ (reference sequence). The V gene lost 2 bases and the J gene lost 4 bases, with 16 bases spanning the gap. CDR3 length: 16 amino acids. This CDR3 reads CASSLHLATGADTQYF. The CDR3, as DNA: TGTGCCAGCAGCTTACATCTGGCTACAGGTGCAGATACGCAGTATTTT. Combining the CDR3 with reference TRBV13 and TRBJ2-3 gives the whole variable domain AAGVIQSPRHLIKEKRETATLKCYPIPRHDTVYWYQQGPGQDPQFLISFYEKMQSDKGSIPDRFSAQQFSDYHSELNMSSLELGDSALYFCASSLHLATGADTQYFGPGTRLTVL.

The CDR3: CASRGSRSTNEKLFF. The DNA for the CDR3 is TGTGCCAGCAGAGGGTCCCGGTCAACTAATGAAAAACTGTTTTTT. The rearrangement uses TRBV19 and TRBJ1-4; D not certain. The V gene's germline CDR1 is LNHDA and CDR2 SQIVND (reference sequence). The CDR3 spans 15 residues. V lost 9 bases, J lost 0 bases, and 14 bases lay in between.

This clone was counted a few times. The chain recombines TRBV30 with TRBJ2-1; TRBD2 is a possible D gene (6 bases). CDR1 is GTSNPN and CDR2 is SVGIG in the germline V gene (reference sequence). The CDR3 has 13 residues. Trimming stripped 5 bases from V and 1 base from J, with 9 bases between. The CDR3 here is CAWAGYSYNEQFF. The CDR3 nucleotides are TGTGCCTGGGCGGGGTATTCCTACAATGAGCAGTTCTTC.

This clone was seen only once. V is TRBV5-1 and J is TRBJ2-7; 12 bases line up with TRBD2. The ends lost 1 base at V and 6 bases at J; junction bases unmatched: 11. The CDR3 is 17 amino acids. Germline CDR1 and CDR2: SGHRS and YFSETQ. The CDR3 DNA follows: TGCGCCAGCAGCTTGCTAGCGGGAGGGCCCGGAGACGGCGAGCAGTACTTC. It encodes CASSLLAGGPGDGEQYF.

This sequence joins TRBV5-4 and TRBJ2-7; possibly TRBD2 for D (5 bases). The CDR3 loop spans 14 amino acids. Germline-derived CDR1 and CDR2 are SGHNT and YYREEE (reference sequence). V was clipped by 0 bases and J by 0 bases, with 7 bases between them. DNA of the CDR3: TGTGCCAGCAGCTTGGTGGGGAGCTCCTACGAGCAGTACTTC. It codes for CASSLVGSSYEQYF.

The chain links TRBV30 to TRBJ2-3; 10 bases align to TRBD1. Per the germline V gene, CDR1 is GTSNPN and CDR2 is SVGIG (reference sequence). This CDR3 contains 15 residues. The ends lost 3 bases at V and 6 bases at J; junction bases unmatched: 9. The CDR3 here is CAWSLRQGAGDTQYF. CDR3 nucleotides: TGTGCCTGGAGCCTTAGACAGGGGGCGGGTGATACGCAGTATTTT. The full variable domain, its missing parts supplied by reference TRBV30 and TRBJ2-3, is SQTIHQWPATLVQPVGSPLSLECTVEGTSNPNLYWYRQAAGRGLQLLFYSVGIGQISSEVPQNLSASRPQDRQFILSSKKLLLSDSGFYLCAWSLRQGAGDTQYFGPGTRLTVL.

V usage is TRBV5-6 and J usage is TRBJ2-7; D unclear. Germline CDR1 and CDR2: SGHDT and YYEEEE. The CDR3 is 13 amino acids. With 0 bases removed from V and 3 bases from J, the gap between germline ends came to 7 bases. CDR3 loop: CASSLGVYYEQYV. In nucleotides, the CDR3 is TGTGCCAGCAGCTTGGGTGTTTACTACGAGCAGTACGTC.

This chain uses TRBV4-2 with TRBJ2-1; 16 nucleotides line up with TRBD2. V was clipped by 2 bases and J by 7 bases; unmatched bases: 23. Germline V gene data show CDR1 as LGHNA and CDR2 as YNFKEQ. The CDR3 is 23 amino acids. CDR3 sequence reads: CASSQIGATLPGTSGRAVNEQFF. Here the CDR3 DNA reads TGTGCCAGCAGCCAAATCGGGGCAACCCTCCCCGGGACTAGCGGGAGGGCCGTAAATGAGCAGTTCTTC.

The gene calls are TRBV2 and TRBJ2-3; D is undetermined. The germline V gene has CDR1 SNHLY and CDR2 FYNNEI. The CDR3 sequence is 16 residues long. Trimming left V 6 bases short and J 0 bases short, with 16 bases between. The CDR3 sequence is CASSDDSVASTDTQYF. Written as DNA, the CDR3 is TGTGCCAGCAGCGACGATAGTGTAGCTAGCACAGATACGCAGTATTTT. The variable domain in full, with the rest retrieved from reference TRBV2 and TRBJ2-3, is EPEVTQTPSHQVTQMGQEVILRCVPISNHLYFYWYRQILGQKVEFLVSFYNNEISEKSEIFDDQFSVERPDGSNFTLKIRSTKLEDSAMYFCASSDDSVASTDTQYFGPGTRLTVL.

The chain employs TRBV28 and TRBJ2-2, with D possibly being TRBD1 (6 bases). The CDR3 is made up of 14 amino acids. The germline gives CDR1 MDHEN, CDR2 SYDVKM. V lost 9 bases and J lost 2, with 13 bases in between. This CDR3 reads CASLDSSNTGELFF. CDR3 DNA: TGTGCCAGTTTGGACAGTTCTAACACCGGGGAGCTGTTTTTT. The whole variable domain, remainder taken from reference TRBV28 and TRBJ2-2, is DVKVTQSSRYLVKRTGEKVFLECVQDMDHENMFWYRQDPGLGLRLIYFSYDVKMKEKGDIPEGYSVSREKKERFSLILESASTNQTSMYLCASLDSSNTGELFFGEGSRLTVL.

The gene calls are TRBV29-1 and TRBJ2-2; no firm D call. Germline CDR1 is SQVTM and CDR2 is ANQGSEA. Trimming removed 5 bases from V and 0 bases from J, with 10 bases in between. The CDR3 has 14 residues. The CDR3 bases are TGCAGCGTTATCCGGGTTGCGAACACCGGGGAGCTGTTTTTT. It is translated as CSVIRVANTGELFF.

The chain links TRBV12-3 or TRBV12-4 to TRBJ1-3; D uncertain. The CDR3 is made up of 13 amino acids. With 5 bases removed from V and 1 base from J, the gap between germline ends came to 6 bases. Here the CDR3 reads CASSLYSGNTIYF. DNA for the CDR3: TGTGCCAGCAGTCTCTATTCTGGAAACACCATATATTTT.

V is TRBV5-5 and J is TRBJ2-2, with D possibly being TRBD2 (5 bases). The V gene lost 4 bases and the J gene lost 0 bases, with 16 bases spanning the gap. CDR3 length: 17 amino acids. The germline V gene encodes CDR1 SGHKS and CDR2 YYEKEE (reference sequence). The CDR3 DNA reads as TGTGCCAGCAGCCCTCTGGGAGATCTCGCGAACACCGGGGAGCTGTTTTTT. It codes for CASSPLGDLANTGELFF.

The chain has TRBV15 and TRBJ2-3; TRBD2 agrees at 8 bases. This CDR3 contains 15 residues. Trimming took 4 bases from V and 5 from J; bases not matched to a gene: 8. The germline V gene encodes CDR1 LNHNV and CDR2 YYDKDF (reference sequence). CDR3 amino acids: CATSTSGTSGDTQYF. The CDR3 DNA reads as TGTGCCACCAGCACTTCCGGGACTAGTGGAGATACGCAGTATTTT.

The chain employs TRBV11-2 and TRBJ2-3; 10 bases map to TRBD2. V gave up 4 bases and J gave up 2 bases; unmatched junction bases: 3. The germline CDR1 and CDR2 sequences are SGHAT and FQNNGV. The CDR3 runs 15 residues. The CDR3 region is CASSSGLALTDTQYF. CDR3 nucleotides: TGTGCCAGCAGCTCGGGACTAGCGCTCACAGATACGCAGTATTTT.